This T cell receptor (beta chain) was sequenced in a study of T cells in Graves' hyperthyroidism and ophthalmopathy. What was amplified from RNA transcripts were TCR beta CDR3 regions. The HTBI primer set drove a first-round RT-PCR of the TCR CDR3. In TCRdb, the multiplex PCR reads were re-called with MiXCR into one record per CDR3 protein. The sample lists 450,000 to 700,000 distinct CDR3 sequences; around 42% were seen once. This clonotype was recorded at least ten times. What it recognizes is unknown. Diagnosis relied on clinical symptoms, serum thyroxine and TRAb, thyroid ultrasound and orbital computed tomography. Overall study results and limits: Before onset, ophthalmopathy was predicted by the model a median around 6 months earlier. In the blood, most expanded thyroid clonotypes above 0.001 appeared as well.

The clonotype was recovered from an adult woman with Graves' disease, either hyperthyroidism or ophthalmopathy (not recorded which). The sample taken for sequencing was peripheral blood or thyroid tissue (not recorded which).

DNA for the CDR3: TGCGCCAGCAGCCGAACGTGGGGGGGGCAGTTGGATAATTCACCCCTCCACTTT. Translated, it gives CASSRTWGGQLDNSPLHF. The chain is built from TRBV5-1 and TRBJ1-6, with TRBD1 as a possible D gene (6 bases). The CDR3 has 18 amino acids. The germline CDR1 and CDR2 sequences are SGHRS and YFSETQ. The V end lost 4 bases, the J end lost 5 bases, and 22 bases lay between the germline ends.